A single sample gave rise to the 8 T cell receptor beta chains below, sequenced in a study of T-cell reconstitution after alpha-beta-depleted transplantation in children (dated by TCRdb to the mid-2010s). The treatment or condition label here, explained by the study, means: allogeneic hematopoietic cell transplantation with graft depleted of TCRalphabeta T cells and CD19 B cells. Library prep was done by PCR. The instrument given in TCRdb is Illumina HiSeq 2500. Molecular barcoding was employed in the preparation of TCR libraries, with unique molecular identifiers being used to normalize TCRbeta repertoire quantification. The public reads were run again by TCRdb, first through fastp at Q25 and then through MiXCR, and only productive beta chains were kept. One record per CDR3 amino acid sequence lists the most common genes and DNA. This sample gives 55,000 to 90,000 distinct CDR3 sequences in total; roughly 4.9% of them show up just once. 15% to 20% of the sample rests with the top ten.

Sequenced here: PBMCs, mostly from graft donor cells, sampled 180 days after TCRalphabeta/CD19-depleted stem cell transplant. These receptors were obtained from a boy younger than two who had a stem cell transplant for acute myeloid leukemia, so the T cells may come from the graft donor.

At least ten counts were recorded for this clonotype. The V and J genes are TRBV12-5 and TRBJ1-3; no clear D. Germline values: CDR1 LGHNT, CDR2 FRNRAP. Trimming stripped 2 bases from V and 7 bases from J, with 9 bases between. The CDR3 covers 13 residues. Here the CDR3 reads CASGLYFRNTIYF. CDR3 DNA: TGTGCTAGTGGTTTGTATTTTCGGAACACCATATATTTT.

In its sample, this clonotype was seen many times. This chain links TRBV20-1 with TRBJ2-5; weak D call: TRBD1 (6 bases). There are 14 residues in the CDR3. V lost 6 bases and J 2 bases, leaving 16 bases between the germline ends. Germline lookup yields CDR1 DFQATT and CDR2 SNEGSKA (reference sequence). For the CDR3, the DNA is TGCAGTGCCCCGGCGACAGGTCGGCAAGAGACCCAGTACTTC. Translation gives CSAPATGRQETQYF.

This clonotype was detected many times. The chain has TRBV20-1 and TRBJ2-7; a weak D match, TRBD1 (6 bases). The length of the CDR3 is 13 residues. The germline gives CDR1 DFQATT, CDR2 SNEGSKA (reference sequence). V dropped 6 bases and J dropped 3 bases, with 15 bases sitting between them. This CDR3 reads CSALGTLGYEQYF. The CDR3 nucleotides are TGCAGTGCACTTGGGACATTGGGCTACGAGCAGTACTTC.

This clonotype was recorded at least ten times. The rearrangement joins TRBV28 to TRBJ2-7, with D perhaps being TRBD1 or TRBD2 (6 bases each). The CDR3 loop spans 16 amino acids. The V gene's germline CDR1 is MDHEN and CDR2 SYDVKM. V lost 4 bases and J 0 bases, leaving 16 bases between the germline ends. CDR3 in DNA: TGTGCCAGCAGTTACGGGGGCGCAGGGTACTCCTACGAGCAGTACGTC. Translated, it gives CASSYGGAGYSYEQYV.

There are many counts of this clonotype. The junction differs from germline at one of its ends, possibly a read error. V is TRBV5-6 and J is TRBJ1-2; D gene uncertain. This CDR3 comprises 10 residues. The V gene's germline CDR1 is SGHDT and CDR2 YYEEEE. The CDR3 DNA reads TGTGCCAGCAGCTACAGTAGCCACCTCTTC. Its protein product is CASSYSSHLF.

This clonotype was picked up many times. The chain employs TRBV6-2 or TRBV6-3 and TRBJ2-1, with unresolved D. Trimming left V 5 bases short and J 5 bases short, with 10 bases between. The CDR3 contains 13 residues. The germline gives CDR1 MNHEY, CDR2 SVGEGT. The CDR3 DNA follows: TGTGCCAGCAGTCTCCATTGGGACAATGAGCAGTTCTTC. Protein product: CASSLHWDNEQFF.

This clonotype was recorded many times. The V and J genes are TRBV7-3 and TRBJ1-3; TRBD1 might be the D (5 bases). V dropped 5 bases and J dropped 4 bases, with 15 bases sitting between them. Germline loops: CDR1 SGHTA, CDR2 FQGTGA. This CDR3 region has 15 residues. The CDR3 reads CASSPFGGVGNTIYF. The CDR3 DNA reads as TGTGCCAGCAGCCCTTTTGGGGGTGTAGGAAACACCATATATTTT.

This clonotype was detected ten times or more. The V and J genes are TRBV14 and TRBJ2-3; 11 bases align to TRBD1. Germline loops: CDR1 SGHDN, CDR2 FVKESK. This CDR3 contains 18 residues. V gave up 0 bases and J gave up 2 bases; unmatched junction bases: 7. The CDR3 bases are TGTGCCAGCAGCCAAGACCGGACAGGGGGCGCGGTCACAGATACGCAGTATTTT. Protein product: CASSQDRTGGAVTDTQYF.